Presented here are 9 T cell receptor beta chains from one specimen sequenced in a study of Graves' ophthalmopathy and Graves' hyperthyroidism. RNA transcripts were the source from which TCR beta CDR3 regions were amplified. Following a first-round RT-PCR that used HTBI primers, a second-round multiplex PCR was carried out. TCRdb ran MiXCR on the multiplex PCR reads and lists one entry per CDR3 protein. The data contain 650,000 to 800,000 distinct CDR3 sequences, under 50% of them seen just once; the ten biggest clones take up more than 2.5%. Material: peripheral blood. The receptors derive from an adult man with Graves' ophthalmopathy.

This clonotype has only one observation. This could be a read error, since a much larger clone is one nucleotide away. V gene TRBV10-3 combines with J gene TRBJ1-2; D may be TRBD1 (6 bases). This CDR3 spans 13 amino acids. Germline V lookup: CDR1 ENHRY, CDR2 SYGVKD. Trimming took 11 bases from V and 5 from J, leaving 18 bases between them. In DNA form, the CDR3 reads TGTGCCGCAGGCCCAGGGGAGGGTTATGGCTACACCTTC. This encodes CAAGPGEGYGYTF.

This clonotype was seen only a few times. This rearrangement joins TRBV12-5 to TRBJ2-5; 7 bases fit TRBD2. The germline CDR1 and CDR2 sequences are LGHNT and FRNRAP. V shed 6 bases and J 0 bases; nucleotides not matched to a gene: 7. This CDR3 contains 15 residues. CDR3 DNA: TGTGCTAGTGGGCCGGGGGGACGGTACCAAGAGACCCAGTACTTC. Translated: CASGPGGRYQETQYF. Full variable domain (missing parts from reference TRBV12-5 and TRBJ2-5): DARVTQTPRHKVTEMGQEVTMRCQPILGHNTVFWYRQTMMQGLELLAYFRNRAPLDDSGMPKDRFSAEMPDATLATLKIQPSEPRDSAVYFCASGPGGRYQETQYFGPGTRLLVL.

This clonotype was seen many times. In DNA form, the CDR3 reads TGTGCCAGTAATAGACAGGGTAGCAATCAGCCCCAGCATTTT. Amino acid sequence: CASNRQGSNQPQHF. The chain combines TRBV19 with TRBJ1-5; 7 bases line up with TRBD1. This CDR3 spans 14 amino acids. J was trimmed by 0 bases and V by 7 bases; bases with no gene match: 3. Germline V gene lookup returns CDR1 LNHDA and CDR2 SQIVND (reference sequence).

This clonotype was counted at least ten times. This sequence joins TRBV12-3 or TRBV12-4 and TRBJ1-3; D ambiguous. Trimming removed 5 bases from V and 3 bases from J, with 11 bases in between. This CDR3 has 14 amino acids. The CDR3 region has the DNA TGTGCCAGCAGTCGGGTGGGTGGTGGAAACACCATATATTTT. It codes for CASSRVGGGNTIYF.

This clonotype has ten or more counts. The chain employs TRBV7-9 and TRBJ1-2, with D uncertain. The V end lost 1 base, the J end lost 8 bases, and 11 bases lay between the germline ends. Germline V gene sequence: CDR1 SEHNR, CDR2 FQNEAQ (reference sequence). The CDR3 is made up of 13 amino acids. CDR3: CASSLDRSTGYTF. CDR3 DNA: TGTGCCAGCAGCTTAGATCGGAGCACCGGCTACACCTTC.

This clonotype has just a few counts. CDR3 in DNA: TGTGCCAGCAGCTTGGCTGCGGGGAAGCCCGGGGAGCTGTTTTTT. Protein: CASSLAAGKPGELFF. This chain joins TRBV7-9 and TRBJ2-2, with D possibly TRBD2 on 6 matching bases. This CDR3 spans 15 amino acids. The germline V gene encodes CDR1 SEHNR and CDR2 FQNEAQ (reference sequence). Trimming took 3 bases from V and 6 from J, leaving 14 bases between them.

The gene calls are TRBV15 and TRBJ2-5, with 9 bases matching TRBD2. Losses at the gene ends were 5 bases for V and 3 bases for J; bases not matched to a gene: 10. The V gene's germline CDR1 is LNHNV and CDR2 YYDKDF (reference sequence). CDR3 size: 16 residues. CDR3 loop: CATSQEVSGSEETQYF. As DNA, the CDR3 is TGTGCCACCAGCCAAGAGGTTAGCGGGAGTGAAGAGACCCAGTACTTC.

The genes are TRBV2 and TRBJ1-2; a possible D gene is TRBD1 (5 bases). The CDR3 runs 15 residues. The V end lost 5 bases, the J end lost 1 base, and 14 bases lay between the germline ends. CDR1 and CDR2 from the germline V gene are SNHLY and FYNNEI. CDR3 DNA sequence: TGTGCCAGCAGTTTAGCCCCGGGGCTTAACTATGGCTACACCTTC. Translating gives CASSLAPGLNYGYTF.

In this sample, this clonotype turned up many times. This sequence joins TRBV2 and TRBJ2-5; D ambiguous. The germline CDR1 and CDR2 sequences are SNHLY and FYNNEI. CDR3 length equals 10 residues. V was shortened by 5 bases and J by 9 bases, with 7 bases between the two germline ends. The CDR3, as DNA: TGTGCCAGCAGTTTAAATCCCCAGTACTTC. Protein sequence: CASSLNPQYF.